The clone carrying this T cell receptor beta chain was seen many times. As yet, its antigen is unknown. These data come from a study of CD8+CD57+ T cells in acquired aplastic anemia. About the study: The DNA of sorted CD4+ and CD8+ cells averaged approximately 3.4 ug. Study results and caveats: Patients had twenty-nine CD8+ CDR3 sequences in common with controls (the shared set).

CDR3 length equals 12 residues. The V and J ends lost 2 bases and 0 bases respectively, with 4 bases between them. The germline gives CDR1 SQVTM, CDR2 ANQGSEA. Genomic DNA was employed as the template in profiling TCR beta VDJ and CDR3. TCRdb reanalysed the reads using MiXCR and keeps one entry per CDR3 protein. The top ten clones hold approximately 60% of a sample with tens of thousands of distinct CDR3 sequences, about half of them seen once. The clonotype was recovered from a human donor in good health, serving as a control. This sequence joins TRBV29-1 and TRBJ2-5; D not certain. Sequenced: sorted CD4+, CD8+, or CD8+CD57+ T cells (not recorded which) from PBMCs. CDR3 in DNA: TGCAGCGTTGAATCGAACCAAGAGACCCAGTACTTC. Translated: CSVESNQETQYF. The complete variable domain, with remaining parts taken from reference TRBV29-1 and TRBJ2-5, reads SAVISQKPSRDICQRGTSLTIQCQVDSQVTMMFWYRQQPGQSLTLIATANQGSEATYESGFVIDKFPISRPNLTFSTLTVSNMSPEDSSIYLCSVESNQETQYFGPGTRLLVL.